This T cell receptor beta chain appears in the sequencing data of a study of monozygotic twins with cystic fibrosis. Study-wide points: The repertoire was suggested to be naive-dominated, clonality median about 0.0095. Nucleotide-identical clonotype sharing was significantly higher within monozygotic CF twin pairs than between unrelated CF individuals. No link emerged between shared CDR3 counts and age, concordance or severity.

The CDR3 has 15 residues. V lost 1 base to trimming and J lost 5 bases; unmatched junction nucleotides: 8. Germline V gene lookup returns CDR1 SGHRS and CDR2 YFSETQ. Sequencing used immunoSEQ multiplex PCR; TCRdb keeps in-frame clones, though not all of them. The table shows approximately 24,000 clones, with 96% occurring only once. Worth noting for this clone: No antigen is known for it.

The clonotype originates from a girl aged 2 to 9 with cystic fibrosis. This sequence joins TRBV5-1 and TRBJ2-5; 7 bases fit TRBD2. The specimen was blood. CDR3 loop: CASSLSSSGAETQYF. The CDR3 DNA is TGCGCCAGCAGCTTGTCATCAAGCGGGGCGGAGACCCAGTACTTC.